This T cell receptor beta chain appears in the sequencing data of a study of blood T cell repertoires in COVID-19. Study summary: The samples span acute and convalescent COVID-19 from the United States, Italy and Spain.

The CDR3 extends over 12 amino acids. V lost 5 bases and J lost 4, with 8 bases in between. Germline V gives CDR1 LGHDT, CDR2 YNNKEL (reference sequence). Profiling relied on immunoSEQ multiplex PCR, and the TCRdb table lists in-frame clones only, not all of them. The data hold 120,000 to 150,000 clones, with about 86% observed a single time. The chain combines TRBV3-1 (or the pseudogene TRBV3-2) with TRBJ2-5; the D is unclear. Sequencing was done on a sample of peripheral blood. This sequence was found in a woman in her sixties with acute or convalescent COVID-19. CDR3 amino acids: CASSFPRETQYF. CDR3 bases: TGTGCCAGCAGCTTTCCTCGAGAGACCCAGTACTTC.